The rows below give T cell receptor beta chains drawn from one sample of a study of cytomegalovirus exposure and HLA in healthy donors. The repertoire was sequenced with immunoSEQ multiplex PCR; TCRdb's copy has only in-frame clones and lacks some. The table includes around 150,000 clones, roughly 80% detected once. The sequenced material came from PBMCs. These receptors came from a middle-aged man in good health and CMV-seronegative. The CDR3 runs from the conserved cysteine through the conserved F or W. A D gene is named only where the DNA matches it firmly. Clone size is given for some rows only: seen once, a few or many times, or a class if the clone is expanded.

TRBD1	TRBV6-4	-	TRBJ1-2	TGTGCCAGCAGTAGCGGACAGGGGAACTATGGCTACACCTTC	CASSSGQGNYGYTF
-	TRBV5-4	-	TRBJ2-7	TGTGCCAGCAGCTTGGGGGGGGTGAGCGAGCAGTACTTC	CASSLGGVSEQYF
-	TRBV19	-	TRBJ1-5	TGTGCCAGTAGTCACCGGCGGAGCAATCAGCCCCAGCATTTT	CASSHRRSNQPQHF
-	TRBV6-4	once	TRBJ2-3	TGTGCCAGCAGCCACCGGGAGACAGATACGCAGTATTTT	CASSHRETDTQYF
TRBD1	TRBV27	-	TRBJ1-2	TGTGCCAGCAGTCCGGGCGGGTCGGGACAGGGATTCTATGGCTACACCTTC	CASSPGGSGQGFYGYTF
-	TRBV13	-	TRBJ2-5	TGTGCCAGCAGCCACGACAGCCAAGAGACCCAGTACTTC	CASSHDSQETQYF
-	TRBV7-9	-	TRBJ1-4	TGTGCCAGCAGCCCCCAGGGGACAAATGAAAAACTGTTTTTT	CASSPQGTNEKLFF
TRBD1	TRBV30	-	TRBJ1-2	TGTGCCTGGAGTCCTCTCCGGACAGGGGATGGCTACACCTTC	CAWSPLRTGDGYTF
-	TRBV27	-	TRBJ2-3	TGTGCCAGCAGTTTATTCTTCACAGATACGCAGTATTTT	CASSLFFTDTQYF
TRBD2	TRBV11-2	-	TRBJ2-7	TGTGCCAGCGAGACTCGCGGGGCTAGCGGGAGGTACGAGCAGTACTTC	CASETRGASGRYEQYF
TRBD2	TRBV4-1	-	TRBJ2-1	TGCGCCAGCAGCCAAGGGGGAGCGGGAGCCGGCTCCTACAATGAGCAGTTCTTC	CASSQGGAGAGSYNEQFF
TRBD2	TRBV6-1	-	TRBJ2-3	TGTGCCAGCAGCTCTAGCGGGAAGGATACGCAGTATTTT	CASSSSGKDTQYF
TRBD1	TRBV5-1	-	TRBJ1-2	TGCGCCAGCAGCTTGGTGACAGGGAAAGGCTACACCTTC	CASSLVTGKGYTF
TRBD2	TRBV13	-	TRBJ2-3	TGTGCCAGCAGCTCCCACCTAGCGGCGACTAGCACAGATACACAGTATTTT	CASSSHLAATSTDTQYF
TRBD1	TRBV9	-	TRBJ2-6	TGTGCCAGCGGGACAGGGGCTGGGGCCAACGTCCTGACTTTC	CASGTGAGANVLTF
TRBD1	TRBV7-2	-	TRBJ2-7	TGTGCCAGCAGCCTCACGACAGGGTCCTCCGAGCAGTACTTC	CASSLTTGSSEQYF
-	TRBV7-9	-	TRBJ2-7	TGTGCCAGCAGCTTAATCTGGGACAACTCCTACGAGCAGTACTTC	CASSLIWDNSYEQYF
-	TRBV5-6	-	TRBJ1-1	TGTGCCAGCAGCTGGGACACGGGACGGAACACTGAAGCTTTCTTT	CASSWDTGRNTEAFF
TRBD2	TRBV5-1	-	TRBJ2-7	TGCGCCAGCAGCTTGTTTGTCGGGGGACTGACGGGGGGCGAGCAGTACTTC	CASSLFVGGLTGGEQYF
-	TRBV11-2	-	TRBJ2-5	TGTGCCAGCAGCTTAGACAGGGTGGGAGAGACCCAGTACTTC	CASSLDRVGETQYF